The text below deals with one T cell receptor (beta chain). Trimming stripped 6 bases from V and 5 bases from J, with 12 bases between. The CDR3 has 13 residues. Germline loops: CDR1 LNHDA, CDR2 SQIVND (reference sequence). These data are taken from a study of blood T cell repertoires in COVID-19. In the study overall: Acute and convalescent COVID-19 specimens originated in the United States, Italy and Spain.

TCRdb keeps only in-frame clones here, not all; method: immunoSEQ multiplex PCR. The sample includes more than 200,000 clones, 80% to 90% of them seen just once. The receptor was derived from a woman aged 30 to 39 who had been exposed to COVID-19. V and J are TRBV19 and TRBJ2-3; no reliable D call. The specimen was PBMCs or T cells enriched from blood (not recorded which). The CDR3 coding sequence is TGTGCCAGTAGCCCCTCCTTCGTAGATACGCAGTATTTT. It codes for CASSPSFVDTQYF. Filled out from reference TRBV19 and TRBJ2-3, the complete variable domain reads DGGITQSPKYLFRKEGQNVTLSCEQNLNHDAMYWYRQDPGQGLRLIYYSQIVNDFQKGDIAEGYSVSREKKESFPLTVTSAQKNPTAFYLCASSPSFVDTQYFGPGTRLTVL.